One sample yielded the 16 T cell receptor beta chains listed below, sequenced in a study of T cell clonality in common variable immunodeficiency. Regarding the study as a whole: Common variable immunodeficiency TCR beta sequences reportedly had fewer deletions and N-nucleotide insertions.

Antigen specificity for these receptors is unknown. The assay was immunoSEQ multiplex PCR, and TCRdb's table has in-frame clones only and misses some. The repertoire yields about 33,000 clones, none seen only once; the top ten contain over 5%. Material: peripheral blood mononuclear cells. The receptors were gathered from a human donor with common variable immunodeficiency.

This clone was detected ten times or more. The CDR3 spells CAWSGVGASTDTQYF. The DNA read from the CDR3 is TGTGCCTGGAGTGGTGTGGGGGCAAGCACAGATACG. The gene calls are TRBV30 and TRBJ2-3, with D possibly TRBD1 on 6 matching bases. The read comes to an end 3 residues before the CDR3 does, leaving the germline J gene to fill in the end. V was pared by 1 base and J by 0 bases, with 11 bases between. The CDR3 is 15 amino acids. The germline CDR1 and CDR2 sequences are GTSNPN and SVGIG (reference sequence).

This clone was recorded many times. The CDR3 end lies 3 residues beyond the end of the read and is filled in from the germline J gene. The V and J genes are TRBV20-1 and TRBJ2-7, with 7 bases fitting TRBD1. The germline CDR1 and CDR2 sequences are DFQATT and SNEGSKA (reference sequence). The length of the CDR3 is 13 residues. Unmatched junction bases numbered 8, after V lost 5 bases and J lost 4 bases. The CDR3 spells CSAARDRYYEQYF. CDR3 bases read: TGCAGTGCTGCCCGGGACAGATATTACGAG.

A note on this clone: The sequenced fragment ends 3 residues before the CDR3 boundary, so the rest is inferred from the germline J gene. The chain joins TRBV30 to TRBJ2-5, with D possibly matching TRBD1 (5 bases). The CDR3 loop spans 15 amino acids. Trimming stripped 0 bases from V and 5 bases from J, with 16 bases between. Germline CDR1 reads GTSNPN; CDR2 reads SVGIG (reference sequence). CDR3 DNA (partial): TGTGCCTGGAGTGTACCCTTACAAGGGGTTGAGACC. Residues: CAWSVPLQGVET. From start to end, the CDR3 is CAWSVPLQGVETQYF.

The CDR3 sequence is CASSLGQGIGNYGYTF. CDR3 DNA, as far as it was read: TGTGCCAGCAGCCTAGGACAGGGGATAGGGAACTATGGC. The gene calls are TRBV7-3 and TRBJ1-2, with 9 nucleotides matching TRBD1. The read ends 3 residues shy of where the CDR3 ends; the end is completed using the germline J gene. This CDR3 region has 16 residues. Germline V gene lookup returns CDR1 SGHTA and CDR2 FQGTGA. V lost 5 bases to trimming and J lost 2 bases; unmatched junction nucleotides: 9.

With respect to this clone: The sequenced fragment ends 3 residues before the CDR3 boundary, so the rest is inferred from the germline J gene. This chain joins TRBV2 and TRBJ2-5; the match to TRBD2 covers 7 bases. There are 18 residues in the CDR3. Germline-derived CDR1 and CDR2 are SNHLY and FYNNEI. Trimming cost V 6 bases and J 3 bases; bases outside gene matches: 19. This CDR3 is CASRRGGASPTAEETQYF. CDR3 DNA (partial): TGTGCCAGCAGGAGGGGAGGGGCGAGTCCAACCGCTGAAGAGACC. Complete variable domain (other parts from reference TRBV2 and TRBJ2-5): EPEVTQTPSHQVTQMGQEVILRCVPISNHLYFYWYRQILGQKVEFLVSFYNNEISEKSEIFDDQFSVERPDGSNFTLKIRSTKLEDSAMYFCASRRGGASPTAEETQYFGPGTRLLVL.

On this clone itself: The read halts 3 residues ahead of the CDR3 end, with the missing end drawn from the germline J gene. The chain couples TRBV6-2 or TRBV6-3 to TRBJ2-1; D is uncertain. Germline CDR1 reads MNHEY; CDR2 reads SVGEGT. This CDR3 is built from 11 residues. Trimming pared 6 bases from V and 6 bases from J, leaving 6 bases between. CDR3 sequence: CASSLINEQFF. Partial CDR3 DNA: TGTGCCAGCAGCCTTATCAATGAG.

This clone counts as medium-sized. Sequencing ends 3 residues short of the CDR3 end; the germline J gene provides the rest. The rearrangement links TRBV6-1 to TRBJ2-3; weak D call: TRBD2 (5 bases). This CDR3 region has 12 residues. With 3 bases removed from V and 4 bases from J, the gap between germline ends came to 5 bases. Per the germline V gene, CDR1 is MNHNS and CDR2 is SASEGT. CDR3 protein: CASSDGADTQYF. The part of the CDR3 DNA that was read is TGTGCCAGCAGTGACGGGGCAGATACG.

This clone was found many times. The DNA ends 3 residues before the CDR3 does, and the rest of the CDR3 is filled in from the germline J gene. V usage is TRBV29-1 and J usage is TRBJ2-1; 7 bases fit TRBD2. J gave up 6 bases and V 6 bases, and 5 bases lay outside the gene matches. From germline, CDR1 is SQVTM and CDR2 ANQGSEA. CDR3 length: 12 residues. The part of the CDR3 DNA that was read is TGCAGCGTCGGACTAGACAGCAATGAG. Residues: CSVGLDSNE. The whole CDR3 region reads CSVGLDSNEQFF.

In this sample, this clone turned up a few times. CDR3 DNA (partial): TGTGCCAGCAGTGGGGGACTAGTTTCCTACAATGAG. It encodes CASSGGLVSYNE. The CDR3 reads in full as CASSGGLVSYNEQFF. This chain uses TRBV2 with TRBJ2-1; 8 bases match TRBD2. From the germline J gene comes the end of the CDR3, since the read stops 3 residues before it. The V gene's germline CDR1 is SNHLY and CDR2 FYNNEI. Trimming cost V 4 bases and J 1 base; bases outside gene matches: 3. The CDR3 totals 15 residues.

There are many counts of this clone. The DNA ends 3 residues before the CDR3 does, and the rest of the CDR3 is filled in from the germline J gene. The chain is built from TRBV20-1 and TRBJ2-2; D might be TRBD1 (5 bases). The CDR3 runs to 16 residues. Germline lookup yields CDR1 DFQATT and CDR2 SNEGSKA (reference sequence). V was shortened by 3 bases and J by 5 bases, with 19 bases between the two germline ends. The part of the CDR3 DNA that was read is TGCAGTGCTAGCCACAGGCATAGGGGAAGTACCGGGGAG. This codes for CSASHRHRGSTGE. The entire CDR3 sequence reads CSASHRHRGSTGELFF.

The sample holds a few counts of this clone. The read terminates 3 residues before the CDR3 end, so the remaining end is supplied by the germline J gene. The gene calls are TRBV5-1 and TRBJ1-2, with 9 bases that match TRBD1. Germline V gene lookup returns CDR1 SGHRS and CDR2 YFSETQ. This CDR3 region has 15 residues. The CDR3 reads CASSLTQQGAGGYTF. The CDR3 DNA, read in part, is TGCGCCAGCAGCTTGACTCAACAGGGGGCAGGAGGC.

Only a few counts were recorded for this clone. The CDR3 end lies 3 residues beyond the end of the read and is filled in from the germline J gene. Other DNA sequences in the same sample also yield this CDR3. The chain is built from TRBV2 and TRBJ1-2, with TRBD1 matching over 8 bases. From germline, CDR1 is SNHLY and CDR2 FYNNEI. CDR3 length: 13 amino acids. The CDR3 reads CASSEDRGVGYTF. The sequenced part of the CDR3 DNA is TGTGCCAGCAGTGAAGACAGGGGGGTCGGC.

The sample holds a few counts of this clone. The CDR3 end lies 3 residues beyond the end of the read and is filled in from the germline J gene. The V gene is TRBV2, the J gene TRBJ1-5; D possibly corresponds to TRBD1 (6 bases). The CDR3 loop spans 15 amino acids. Germline V CDR1 and CDR2: SNHLY, FYNNEI. Deletions cut 4 bases from V and 6 bases from J, with 16 bases between. CDR3 region: CASSGTVPQSQPQHF. The CDR3 DNA, read in part, is TGTGCCAGCAGTGGGACAGTCCCCCAGTCTCAGCCC.

This clone was seen repeatedly, ten times or more. The read comes to an end 3 residues before the CDR3 does, leaving the germline J gene to fill in the end. This chain connects TRBV7-3 to TRBJ2-3; 7 nucleotides align to TRBD1. Losses at the gene ends were 5 bases for V and 2 bases for J; bases not matched to a gene: 7. This CDR3 spans 15 amino acids. Germline CDR1 is SGHTA and CDR2 is FQGTGA. CDR3 protein: CASSPQGQSTDTQYF. The part of the CDR3 DNA that was read is TGTGCCAGCAGCCCCCAGGGACAGTCCACAGATACG.

The table lists this clone with a few counts. The CDR3 is cut off 3 residues early in the read; its end comes from the germline J gene. Other nucleotide sequences in the sample specify the same CDR3. This chain uses TRBV19 with TRBJ1-1; the match to TRBD1 covers 8 bases. Per the germline V gene, CDR1 is LNHDA and CDR2 is SQIVND (reference sequence). The CDR3 sequence is 13 residues long. J gave up 0 bases and V 10 bases, and 4 bases lay outside the gene matches. Incomplete CDR3 DNA: TGTGCCACTCAGGGGGCGCTGAACACTGAA. Its translation is CATQGALNTE. The whole CDR3 region reads CATQGALNTEAFF.

In this sample, this clone turned up many times. The read comes to an end 3 residues before the CDR3 does, leaving the germline J gene to fill in the end. This rearrangement joins TRBV12-3 or TRBV12-4 to TRBJ1-1; D gene uncertain. The CDR3 sequence is 14 residues long. Trimming shortened V by 3 bases and J by 4 bases, and 12 bases separated the two germline ends. Incomplete CDR3 DNA: TGTGCCAGCAGTTTCGGGGAAGTCAGCACTGAA. Translation gives CASSFGEVSTE. The full CDR3 sequence reads CASSFGEVSTEAFF.